These 7 T cell receptor beta chains came from one sample sequenced in a study of siplizumab effects on memory and regulatory T cells. The assay was immunoSEQ multiplex PCR, and TCRdb's table has in-frame clones only and misses some. The sample comprises some 75,000 clones, 93% of which are singletons, and 4% to 5.5% rests with the top ten. Material for sequencing was CD8+ T cells sorted from blood. Receptors originate from a human donor in good health.

The V and J genes are TRBV30 and TRBJ2-7; D is unclear. V gave up 0 bases and J gave up 7 bases, with 19 bases separating them. CDR3 size: 15 residues. The germline CDR1 and CDR2 sequences are GTSNPN and SVGIG (reference sequence). As DNA, the CDR3 is TGTGCCTGGAGTGTTCTCGAGGTACTTGTGGCAGAGCAGTACTTC. Its protein product is CAWSVLEVLVAEQYF.

The chain is built from TRBV7-9 and TRBJ1-5, with D possibly TRBD1 on 5 matching bases. Trimming pared 0 bases from V and 5 bases from J, leaving 11 bases between. This CDR3 spans 15 amino acids. CDR1 and CDR2 (germline): SEHNR, FQNEAQ (reference sequence). The CDR3 bases are TGTGCCAGCAGCTTAGCTGGGGGGGAATATCAGCCCCAGCATTTT. The encoded protein is CASSLAGGEYQPQHF.

This rearrangement joins TRBV11-2 to TRBJ2-3, with D maybe TRBD2 (5 bases). Between the trimmed V and J ends, which lost 2 bases and 4 bases, there was a span of 7 bases. The CDR3 loop spans 13 amino acids. Germline CDR1 SGHAT, CDR2 FQNNGV. This CDR3 is CASSLWESDTQYF. Here the CDR3 DNA reads TGTGCCAGCAGCTTATGGGAGTCAGATACGCAGTATTTT.

The chain has TRBV27 and TRBJ1-2, with 8 bases matching TRBD1. In germline, CDR1 is MNHEY, CDR2 SMNVEV (reference sequence). The CDR3 spans 14 residues. The junction had 7 bases not matched to a gene; V was cut back by 6 bases and J by 4 bases. The CDR3 here is CASSQTGDTYGYTF. The CDR3 coding sequence is TGTGCCAGCAGCCAGACAGGGGACACCTATGGCTACACCTTC.

V is TRBV7-6 and J is TRBJ1-3; D is perhaps TRBD1 (6 bases). Trimming took off 4 bases at V and 2 bases at J, with 9 bases between the two ends. The CDR3 sequence is 14 residues long. From germline, CDR1 is SGHVS and CDR2 FNYEAQ. For the CDR3, the DNA is TGTGCCAGCAGCTCGTCAGGGGCTGGAAACACCATATATTTT. It translates to CASSSSGAGNTIYF.

This chain links TRBV5-6 with TRBJ1-5; perhaps TRBD1 as D (6 bases). This CDR3 has 15 amino acids. Germline values: CDR1 SGHDT, CDR2 YYEEEE. The germline V and J ends were trimmed by 4 bases and 2 bases, with 13 bases remaining between them. This CDR3 reads CASSVYREGNQPQHF. The CDR3 DNA sequence: TGTGCCAGCAGCGTTTACAGGGAGGGCAATCAGCCCCAGCATTTT.

The chain links TRBV27 to TRBJ2-5; 9 nucleotides align to TRBD2. With V trimmed by 2 bases and J by 2 bases, 0 bases remained unmatched. The CDR3 runs to 14 residues. Germline assignment: CDR1 MNHEY and CDR2 SMNVEV (reference sequence). CDR3 bases: TGTGCCAGCAGTTTACTAGCGGGGCAAGAGACCCAGTACTTC. It specifies CASSLLAGQETQYF.